The next 15 T cell receptor beta chains were all read from a single sample in a study of control samples from healthy donors and cancer patients. Some clones are missing from TCRdb's copy, which holds only in-frame ones; the method was immunoSEQ multiplex PCR. The data show some 190,000 clones, with about 90% seen just once and approximately 1.8% held by the top ten. Material: blood. The source is a man aged 25-45 years in good health.

The V call is TRBV3-1 (or the pseudogene TRBV3-2), the J call TRBJ2-3; TRBD2 is a possible D gene (5 bases). V gave up 4 bases and J gave up 9 bases, with 11 bases separating them. This CDR3 contains 12 residues. Germline V CDR1 and CDR2: LGHDT, YNNKEL (reference sequence). The CDR3 nucleotides read TGTGCCAGCAGCCCCCCCCGGGGAACGCAGTATTTT. This sequence encodes CASSPPRGTQYF.

The chain couples TRBV3-1 (or the pseudogene TRBV3-2) to TRBJ1-3; TRBD1 agrees at 8 bases. Germline CDR1 is LGHDT and CDR2 is YNNKEL (reference sequence). The trim removed 6 bases at V and 0 bases at J, leaving 4 bases unmatched. CDR3 length: 15 residues. In nucleotides, the CDR3 is TGTGCCAGCAGTTGGGACAGGTACTCTGGAAACACCATATATTTT. Its protein product is CASSWDRYSGNTIYF.

The chain has TRBV18 and TRBJ2-7, with TRBD1 as a possible D gene (6 bases). Germline CDR1 reads KGHSH; CDR2 reads LQKENI. The CDR3 totals 13 residues. The V gene lost 2 bases and the J gene lost 6 bases, with 11 bases spanning the gap. CDR3 in amino acids: CASSPGQPIEQYF. CDR3 DNA sequence: TGTGCCAGCTCACCAGGACAGCCGATCGAGCAGTACTTC.

The V call is TRBV23-1, the J call TRBJ1-2, with unresolved D. TRBV23-1 is treated as an ORF (open reading frame) with a function not yet certain. The CDR3 covers 15 residues. V was trimmed by 0 bases and J by 6 bases, leaving 14 bases between them. The CDR3: CASSQSTPGCHGYTF. The CDR3 DNA is TGCGCCAGCAGTCAATCTACCCCCGGGTGCCATGGCTACACCTTC.

V gene TRBV18 combines with J gene TRBJ2-2; weak D call: TRBD1 (6 bases). V shed 4 bases and J shed 0 bases, with 9 bases lying between them. The CDR3 consists of 15 residues. In germline, CDR1 is KGHSH, CDR2 LQKENI. Here the CDR3 reads CASSRGHSNTGELFF. DNA of the CDR3: TGTGCCAGCTCACGGGGACACTCGAACACCGGGGAGCTGTTTTTT.

In DNA form, the CDR3 reads TGTGCCAGCAGTGACTCGATAGCGGGGGGATTCAATGAGCAGTTCTTC. It encodes CASSDSIAGGFNEQFF. The chain joins TRBV6-4 to TRBJ2-1, with 10 bases identical to TRBD2. The CDR3 length is 16 residues. The V gene end was trimmed by 0 bases and the J gene end by 6 bases; junction bases not matched to a gene: 5. Germline-derived CDR1 and CDR2 are MRHNA and SNTAGT.

Here the CDR3 DNA reads TGTGCCAGCAGTGAAGCGCATGAGCAGTTCTTC. It specifies CASSEAHEQFF. The chain is built from TRBV2 and TRBJ2-1; D is unresolved. This CDR3 region has 11 residues. CDR1 and CDR2 from the germline V gene are SNHLY and FYNNEI. The V gene lost 0 bases and the J gene lost 8 bases, with 2 bases spanning the gap.

The chain recombines TRBV7-2 with TRBJ1-2; weak D call: TRBD1 (6 bases). Germline-derived CDR1 and CDR2 are SGHTA and FQGNSA. CDR3 length: 15 residues. The V end was cut by 5 bases, the J end by 7 bases, with 20 bases between. The CDR3 coding sequence is TGTGCCAGCAGCAATACCGCCAGGGGCTCCTCTGGCTACACCTTC. Protein: CASSNTARGSSGYTF. Full variable domain (outside the CDR3, taken from reference TRBV7-2 and TRBJ1-2): GAGVSQSPSNKVTEKGKDVELRCDPISGHTALYWYRQSLGQGLEFLIYFQGNSAPDKSGLPSDRFSAERTGGSVSTLTIQRTQQEDSAVYLCASSNTARGSSGYTFGSGTRLTVV.

This clone appeared once. The chain links TRBV2 to TRBJ2-7; 7 nucleotides agree with TRBD1. Trimming took 5 bases from V and 5 from J; bases not matched to a gene: 9. Germline lookup yields CDR1 SNHLY and CDR2 FYNNEI. The CDR3 totals 14 residues. CDR3 protein: CASSMTGQGDEQYF. The CDR3 coding sequence is TGTGCCAGCAGTATGACAGGGCAGGGTGACGAGCAGTACTTC.

The chain has TRBV19 and TRBJ2-1; 16 positions agree with TRBD2. J was trimmed by 9 bases and V by 7 bases; bases with no gene match: 6. The CDR3 has 15 residues. Per germline, CDR1 LNHDA and CDR2 SQIVND (reference sequence). DNA of the CDR3: TGTGCCAGTAAGGGGACTAGCGGGGGGGCAGGTGAGCAGTTCTTC. Translation: CASKGTSGGAGEQFF. The full variable domain, with the rest looked up from reference TRBV19 and TRBJ2-1, is DGGITQSPKYLFRKEGQNVTLSCEQNLNHDAMYWYRQDPGQGLRLIYYSQIVNDFQKGDIAEGYSVSREKKESFPLTVTSAQKNPTAFYLCASKGTSGGAGEQFFGPGTRLTVL.

This chain joins TRBV11-2 and TRBJ2-7, with a possible D match to TRBD2 (6 bases). Trimming took 3 bases from V and 0 from J, leaving 18 bases between them. The CDR3 has 17 amino acids. Germline lookup yields CDR1 SGHAT and CDR2 FQNNGV. CDR3 nucleotides: TGTGCCAGCAGCTTCCACACCGGGACGGGGGTCTCCTACGAGCAGTACTTC. This codes for CASSFHTGTGVSYEQYF.

This clone has only one observation. For the CDR3, the DNA is TGTGCCAGCAGTAGCCGGACAGGGAGCTACACCTTC. Translation gives CASSSRTGSYTF. This chain joins TRBV27 and TRBJ1-2; 8 bases agree with TRBD1. The CDR3 loop spans 12 amino acids. CDR1 is MNHEY, CDR2 SMNVEV, per germline (reference sequence). V dropped 5 bases and J dropped 9; count of bases not matched to a gene: 5.

V is TRBV3-1 (or the pseudogene TRBV3-2) and J is TRBJ1-2, with TRBD1 as a possible D gene (5 bases). The V gene lost 4 bases and the J gene lost 6 bases, with 15 bases spanning the gap. The V gene's germline CDR1 is LGHDT and CDR2 YNNKEL (reference sequence). CDR3 length equals 14 residues. CDR3: CASSLGIGTDGYTF. DNA for the CDR3: TGTGCCAGCAGCCTCGGTATTGGGACGGATGGCTACACCTTC.

This clone is a singleton in its sample. V is TRBV27 and J is TRBJ1-6; 7 nucleotides align to TRBD1. The CDR3 runs to 14 residues. The V gene's germline CDR1 is MNHEY and CDR2 SMNVEV (reference sequence). V trimming: 6 bases; J trimming: 6 bases; junction bases outside the gene matches: 5. CDR3 coding DNA: TGTGCCAGCAGCCGCGGGACAGCTAATTCACCCCTCCACTTT. It is translated as CASSRGTANSPLHF.

The chain joins TRBV12-2 to TRBJ1-4; the table assigns TRBD1, which was not confirmed against the DNA. TRBV12-2 is marked as a pseudogene. The CDR3 contains 14 residues. The CDR3 nucleotides read TGTGCAAGTCGTGGGCCATCGGTTGGAGAAAAACTGTTTTTT. This sequence encodes CASRGPSVGEKLFF.